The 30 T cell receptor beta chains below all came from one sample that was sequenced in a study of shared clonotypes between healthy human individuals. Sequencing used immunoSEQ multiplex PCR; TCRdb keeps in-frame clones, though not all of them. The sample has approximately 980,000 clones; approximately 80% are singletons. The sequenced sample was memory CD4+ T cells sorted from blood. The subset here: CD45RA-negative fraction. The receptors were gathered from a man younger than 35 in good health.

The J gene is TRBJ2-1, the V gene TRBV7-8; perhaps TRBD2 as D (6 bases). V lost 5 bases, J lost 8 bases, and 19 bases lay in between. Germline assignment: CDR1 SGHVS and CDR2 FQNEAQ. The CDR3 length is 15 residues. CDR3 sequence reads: CASSPPWRGRDEQFF. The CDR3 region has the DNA TGTGCCAGCAGCCCGCCATGGAGGGGCCGGGATGAGCAGTTCTTC.

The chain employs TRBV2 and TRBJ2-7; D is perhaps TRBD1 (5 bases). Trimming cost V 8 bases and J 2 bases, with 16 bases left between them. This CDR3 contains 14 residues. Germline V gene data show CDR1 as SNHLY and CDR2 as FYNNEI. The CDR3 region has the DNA TGTGCCAGCGCCGGACAAATGGGGACCTACGAGCAGTACTTC. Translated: CASAGQMGTYEQYF.

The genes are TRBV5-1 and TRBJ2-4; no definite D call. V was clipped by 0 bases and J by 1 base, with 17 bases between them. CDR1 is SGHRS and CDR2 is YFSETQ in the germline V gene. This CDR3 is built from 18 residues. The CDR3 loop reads CASSLAPRTRDAKNIQYF. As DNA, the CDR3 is TGCGCCAGCAGCTTGGCCCCCCGGACCCGAGATGCCAAAAACATTCAGTACTTC.

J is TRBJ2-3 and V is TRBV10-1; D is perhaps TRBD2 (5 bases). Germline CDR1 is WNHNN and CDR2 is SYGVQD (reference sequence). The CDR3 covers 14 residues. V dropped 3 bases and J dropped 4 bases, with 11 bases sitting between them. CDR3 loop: CASSDLAGADTQYF. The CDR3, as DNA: TGCGCCAGCAGTGACCTTGCGGGTGCAGATACGCAGTATTTT.

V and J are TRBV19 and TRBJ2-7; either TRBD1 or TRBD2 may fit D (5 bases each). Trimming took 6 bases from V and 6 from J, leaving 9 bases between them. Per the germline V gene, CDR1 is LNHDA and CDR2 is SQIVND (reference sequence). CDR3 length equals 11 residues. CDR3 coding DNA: TGTGCCAGTAGCCAGGGAGCCGAGCAGTACTTC. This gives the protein CASSQGAEQYF. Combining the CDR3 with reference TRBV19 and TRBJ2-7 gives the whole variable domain DGGITQSPKYLFRKEGQNVTLSCEQNLNHDAMYWYRQDPGQGLRLIYYSQIVNDFQKGDIAEGYSVSREKKESFPLTVTSAQKNPTAFYLCASSQGAEQYFGPGTRLTVT.

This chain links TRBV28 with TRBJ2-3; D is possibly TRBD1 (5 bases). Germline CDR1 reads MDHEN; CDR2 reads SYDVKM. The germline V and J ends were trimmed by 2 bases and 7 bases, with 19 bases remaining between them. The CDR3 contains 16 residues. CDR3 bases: TGTGCCAGCAGTTTACGGGTGGGGCCCGGAGCCAATACGCAGTATTTT. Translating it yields CASSLRVGPGANTQYF.

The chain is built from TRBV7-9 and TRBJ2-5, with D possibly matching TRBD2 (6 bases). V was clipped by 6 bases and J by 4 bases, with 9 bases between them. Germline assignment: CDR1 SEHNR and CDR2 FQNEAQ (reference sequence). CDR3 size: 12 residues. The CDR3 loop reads CASRRDGETQYF. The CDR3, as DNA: TGTGCCAGCAGGCGGGACGGAGAGACCCAGTACTTC.

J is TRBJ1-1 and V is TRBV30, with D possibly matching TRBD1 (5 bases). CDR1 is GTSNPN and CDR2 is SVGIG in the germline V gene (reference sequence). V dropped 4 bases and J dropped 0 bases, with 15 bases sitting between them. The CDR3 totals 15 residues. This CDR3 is CAWTIAGELNTEAFF. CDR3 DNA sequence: TGTGCCTGGACCATAGCGGGGGAACTGAACACTGAAGCTTTCTTT.

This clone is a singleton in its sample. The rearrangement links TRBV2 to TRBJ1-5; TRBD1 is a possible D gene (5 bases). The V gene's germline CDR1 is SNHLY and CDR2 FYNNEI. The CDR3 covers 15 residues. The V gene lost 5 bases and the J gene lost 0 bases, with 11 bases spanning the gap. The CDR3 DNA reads TGTGCCAGCAGTCGGGGGACTTCTAGCAATCAGCCCCAGCATTTT. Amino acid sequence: CASSRGTSSNQPQHF.

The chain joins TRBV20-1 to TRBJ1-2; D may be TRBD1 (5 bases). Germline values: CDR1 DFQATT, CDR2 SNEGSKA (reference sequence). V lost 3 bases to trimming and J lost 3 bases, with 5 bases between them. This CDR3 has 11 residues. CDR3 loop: CSARGDYGYTF. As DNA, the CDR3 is TGCAGTGCTAGGGGGGACTATGGCTACACCTTC.

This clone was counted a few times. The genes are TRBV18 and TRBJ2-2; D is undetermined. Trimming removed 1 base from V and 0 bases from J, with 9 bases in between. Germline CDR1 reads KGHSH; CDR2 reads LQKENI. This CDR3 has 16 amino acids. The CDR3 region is CASSPQPLANTGELFF. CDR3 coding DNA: TGTGCCAGCTCACCACAGCCACTCGCGAACACCGGGGAGCTGTTTTTT.

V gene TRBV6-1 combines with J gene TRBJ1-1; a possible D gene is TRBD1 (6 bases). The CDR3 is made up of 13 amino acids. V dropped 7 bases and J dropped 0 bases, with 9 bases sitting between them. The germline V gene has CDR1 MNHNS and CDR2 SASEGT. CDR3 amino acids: CASMTGLNTEAFF. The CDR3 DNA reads TGTGCCAGCATGACAGGATTGAACACTGAAGCTTTCTTT.

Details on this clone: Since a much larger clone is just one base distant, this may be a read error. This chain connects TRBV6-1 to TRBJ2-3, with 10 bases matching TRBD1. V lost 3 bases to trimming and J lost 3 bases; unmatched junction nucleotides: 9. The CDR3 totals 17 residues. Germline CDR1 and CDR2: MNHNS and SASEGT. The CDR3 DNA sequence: TGTGCCAGCAGTGATGATTTAGGACAGGGGGTAACAGATACGCAGTATTTT. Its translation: CASSDDLGQGVTDTQYF.

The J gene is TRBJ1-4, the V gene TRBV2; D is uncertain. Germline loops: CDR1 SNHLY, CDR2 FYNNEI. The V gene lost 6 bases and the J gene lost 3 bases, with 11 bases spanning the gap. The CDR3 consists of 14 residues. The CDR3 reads CASSQLWANEKLFF. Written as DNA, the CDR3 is TGTGCCAGCAGCCAACTTTGGGCTAATGAAAAACTGTTTTTT.

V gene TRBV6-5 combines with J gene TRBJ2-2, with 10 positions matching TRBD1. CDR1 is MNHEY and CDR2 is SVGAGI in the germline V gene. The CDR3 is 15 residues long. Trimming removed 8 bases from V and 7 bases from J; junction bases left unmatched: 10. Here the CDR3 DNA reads TGTGCCAGCTATATGGGACAGGGGATGAACGGGGAGCTGTTTTTT. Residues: CASYMGQGMNGELFF.

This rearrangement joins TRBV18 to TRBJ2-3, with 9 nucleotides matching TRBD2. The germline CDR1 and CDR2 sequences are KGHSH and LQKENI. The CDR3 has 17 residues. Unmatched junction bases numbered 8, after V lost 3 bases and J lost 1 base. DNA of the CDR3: TGTGCCAGCTCACCTCGAGCGACTAGCGGTGGCACAGATACGCAGTATTTT. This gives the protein CASSPRATSGGTDTQYF.

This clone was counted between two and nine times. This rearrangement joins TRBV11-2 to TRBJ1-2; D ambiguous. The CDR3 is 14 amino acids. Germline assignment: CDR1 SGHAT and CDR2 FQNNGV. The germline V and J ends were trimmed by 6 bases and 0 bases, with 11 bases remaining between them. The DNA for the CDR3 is TGTGCCAGCAGTCTCACAGTTGCTAACTATGGCTACACCTTC. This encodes CASSLTVANYGYTF.

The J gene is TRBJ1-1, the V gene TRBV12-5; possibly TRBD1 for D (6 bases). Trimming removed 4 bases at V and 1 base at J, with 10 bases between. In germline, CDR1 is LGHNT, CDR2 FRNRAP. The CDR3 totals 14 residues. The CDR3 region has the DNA TGTGCTAGTGGTTCCCCACAGGGGAACACTGAAGCTTTCTTT. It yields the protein CASGSPQGNTEAFF.

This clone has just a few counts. CDR3 in DNA: TGTGCCAGCAGCCGCTACGGGACCCAGATGGGGGATACGCAGTATTTT. Residues: CASSRYGTQMGDTQYF. The chain couples TRBV5-5 to TRBJ2-3, with D perhaps given as TRBD1 or TRBD2 (5 bases each). The CDR3 covers 16 residues. CDR1 and CDR2 from the germline V gene are SGHKS and YYEKEE (reference sequence). V was clipped by 4 bases and J by 6 bases, with 21 bases between them.

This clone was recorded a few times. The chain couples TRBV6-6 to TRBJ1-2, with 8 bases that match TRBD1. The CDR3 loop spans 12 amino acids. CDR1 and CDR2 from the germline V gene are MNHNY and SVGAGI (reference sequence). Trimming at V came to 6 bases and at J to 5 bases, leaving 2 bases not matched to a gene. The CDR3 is CASRGTGYGYTF. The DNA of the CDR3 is TGTGCCAGCAGGGGGACAGGTTATGGCTACACCTTC.

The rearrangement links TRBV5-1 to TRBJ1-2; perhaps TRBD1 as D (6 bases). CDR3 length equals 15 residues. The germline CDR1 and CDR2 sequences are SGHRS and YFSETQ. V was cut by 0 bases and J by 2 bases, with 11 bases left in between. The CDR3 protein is CASSLGGQINYGYTF. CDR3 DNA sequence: TGCGCCAGCAGCTTGGGAGGACAGATAAACTATGGCTACACCTTC.

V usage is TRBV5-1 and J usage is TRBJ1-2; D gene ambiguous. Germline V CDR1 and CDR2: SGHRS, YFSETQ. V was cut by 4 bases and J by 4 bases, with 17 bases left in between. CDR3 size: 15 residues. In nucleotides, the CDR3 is TGCGCCAGCAGCCCAACCTACATGTTTCCCTATGGCTACACCTTC. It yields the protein CASSPTYMFPYGYTF.

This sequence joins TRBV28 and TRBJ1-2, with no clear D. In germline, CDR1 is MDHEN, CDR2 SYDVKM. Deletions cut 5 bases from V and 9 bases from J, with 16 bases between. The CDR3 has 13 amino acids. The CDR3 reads CASSLNSPVRYTF. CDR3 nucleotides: TGTGCCAGCAGTCTCAACTCGCCAGTTCGCTACACCTTC.

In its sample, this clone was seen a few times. The CDR3 spells CASSYPRGFNTGELFF. CDR3 DNA: TGTGCCAGCAGTTACCCCAGGGGATTTAACACCGGGGAGCTGTTTTTT. The rearrangement uses TRBV6-5 and TRBJ2-2; D is perhaps TRBD1 (6 bases). V gave up 2 bases and J gave up 2 bases, with 12 bases separating them. CDR1 is MNHEY, CDR2 SVGAGI, per germline. The CDR3 contains 16 residues.

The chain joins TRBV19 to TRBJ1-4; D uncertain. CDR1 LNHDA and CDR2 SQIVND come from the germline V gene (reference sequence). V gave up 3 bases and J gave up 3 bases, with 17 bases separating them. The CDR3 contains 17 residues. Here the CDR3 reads CASSISRNPPSNEKLFF. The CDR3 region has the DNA TGTGCCAGTAGTATTAGCCGTAACCCCCCTTCTAATGAAAAACTGTTTTTT.

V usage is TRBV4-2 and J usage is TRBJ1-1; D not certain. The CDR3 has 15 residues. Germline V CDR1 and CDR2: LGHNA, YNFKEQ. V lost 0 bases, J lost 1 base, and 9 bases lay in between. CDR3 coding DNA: TGTGCCAGCAGCCAAGAGGACGGGAGGAACACTGAAGCTTTCTTT. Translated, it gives CASSQEDGRNTEAFF.

Written as DNA, the CDR3 is TGTGCCAGCAGCTTCCGGACAGGGACCGAGCAGTACTTC. Translation gives CASSFRTGTEQYF. The V call is TRBV7-9, the J call TRBJ2-7, with 8 bases identical to TRBD1. Losses at the gene ends were 3 bases for V and 6 bases for J; bases not matched to a gene: 4. CDR1 is SEHNR, CDR2 FQNEAQ, per germline (reference sequence). There are 13 residues in the CDR3.

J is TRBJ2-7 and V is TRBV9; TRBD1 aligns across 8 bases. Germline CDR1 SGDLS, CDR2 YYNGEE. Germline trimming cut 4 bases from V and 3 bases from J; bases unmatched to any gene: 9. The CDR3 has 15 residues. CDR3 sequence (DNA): TGTGCCAGCAGCTTTCAGGGGGCGCCTATCTACGAGCAGTACTTC. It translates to CASSFQGAPIYEQYF.

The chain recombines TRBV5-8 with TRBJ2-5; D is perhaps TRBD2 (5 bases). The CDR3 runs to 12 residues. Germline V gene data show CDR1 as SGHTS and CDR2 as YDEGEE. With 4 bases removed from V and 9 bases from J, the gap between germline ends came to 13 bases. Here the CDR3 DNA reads TGTGCCAGCAGCCTCCGGAGGTGGGCCCAGTACTTC. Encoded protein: CASSLRRWAQYF.

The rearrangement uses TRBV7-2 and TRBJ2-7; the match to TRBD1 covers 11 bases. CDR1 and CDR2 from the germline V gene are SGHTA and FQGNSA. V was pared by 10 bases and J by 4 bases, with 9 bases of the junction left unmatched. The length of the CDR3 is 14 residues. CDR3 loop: CATRTGTGGYEQYF. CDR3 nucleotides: TGTGCCACAAGGACCGGGACAGGGGGATACGAGCAGTACTTC.